The subject of this entry is one T cell receptor (beta chain). Its target is unknown. Both 60 Vbeta primers and 13 Jbeta primers went into the PCR. TCRdb keeps only in-frame clones here, not all; method: immunoSEQ multiplex PCR. This table holds around 92,000 clones, 65% to 75% found once. The sample originates from a study of cytomegalovirus exposure and HLA in healthy donors. Study results and caveats: There were a few CMV-associated chains whose specificity for CMV antigens was confirmed in vitro. High sensitivity and specificity were reportedly achieved when the classifier diagnosed cytomegalovirus status.

The germline V gene encodes CDR1 SGHAT and CDR2 FQNNGV. V was clipped by 2 bases and J by 5 bases, with 12 bases between them. This CDR3 has 14 residues. The rearrangement links TRBV11-2 to TRBJ2-5, with D maybe TRBD1 (6 bases). Input material: PBMCs. This receptor was obtained from a woman in her 70s in good health and CMV-seropositive. CDR3 loop: CASSLLDRRETQYF. In DNA, the CDR3 is TGTGCCAGCAGCTTACTCGACAGGCGGGAGACCCAGTACTTC.